This T cell receptor beta chain was recorded in a study of control samples from healthy donors and cancer patients. Germline CDR1 reads MNHNS; CDR2 reads SASEGT. CDR3 size: 14 residues. J was trimmed by 6 bases and V by 2 bases; bases with no gene match: 7. Only in-frame clones appear in the TCRdb table, and some are missing; sequencing was by immunoSEQ multiplex PCR. The table records 100,000 to 150,000 clones, about 90% of them present only once. The chain combines TRBV6-1 with TRBJ2-7; 7 nucleotides line up with TRBD1. This TCR was recovered from a man aged 18-30 years in good health. The sample consisted of blood. The CDR3 DNA follows: TGTGCCAGCAGTGAAAACGTCGACAGGGCCGAGCAGTACTTC. It codes for CASSENVDRAEQYF.